This TCR beta chain was documented in a study of tumor-infiltrating lymphocytes in localized non-small cell lung cancer. Sequenced by immunoSEQ multiplex PCR; TCRdb stores in-frame clones only, minus some. This sample has approximately 24,000 clones; 50% to 70% occur once, and the top ten carry over 5%. Trimming cost V 3 bases and J 0 bases, with 12 bases left between them. This CDR3 spans 16 amino acids. CDR1 and CDR2 (germline): SGHTA, FQGNSA. The specimen sequenced was lung tumor tissue. This sequence originates from a human donor with non-small cell lung cancer. The chain recombines TRBV7-2 with TRBJ1-3; D is ambiguous. In DNA form, the CDR3 reads TGTGCCAGCAGCTTCTCAGGATCTATCTCTGGAAACACCATATATTTT. Translating it yields CASSFSGSISGNTIYF.